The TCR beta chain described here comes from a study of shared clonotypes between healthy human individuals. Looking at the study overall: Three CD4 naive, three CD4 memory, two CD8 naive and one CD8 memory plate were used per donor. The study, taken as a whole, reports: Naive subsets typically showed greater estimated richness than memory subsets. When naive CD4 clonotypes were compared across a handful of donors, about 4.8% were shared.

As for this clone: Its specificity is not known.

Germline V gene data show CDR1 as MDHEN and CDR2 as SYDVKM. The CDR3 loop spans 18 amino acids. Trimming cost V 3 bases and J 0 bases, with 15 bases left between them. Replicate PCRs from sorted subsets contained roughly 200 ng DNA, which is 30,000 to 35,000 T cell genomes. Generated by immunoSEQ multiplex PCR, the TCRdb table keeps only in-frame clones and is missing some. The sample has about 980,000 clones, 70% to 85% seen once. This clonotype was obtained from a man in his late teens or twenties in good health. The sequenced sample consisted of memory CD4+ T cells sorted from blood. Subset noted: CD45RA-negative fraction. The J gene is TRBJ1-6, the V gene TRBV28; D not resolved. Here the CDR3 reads CASSFGGNVISYNSPLHF. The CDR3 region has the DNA TGTGCCAGCAGTTTCGGAGGGAATGTAATCTCCTATAATTCACCCCTCCACTTT.